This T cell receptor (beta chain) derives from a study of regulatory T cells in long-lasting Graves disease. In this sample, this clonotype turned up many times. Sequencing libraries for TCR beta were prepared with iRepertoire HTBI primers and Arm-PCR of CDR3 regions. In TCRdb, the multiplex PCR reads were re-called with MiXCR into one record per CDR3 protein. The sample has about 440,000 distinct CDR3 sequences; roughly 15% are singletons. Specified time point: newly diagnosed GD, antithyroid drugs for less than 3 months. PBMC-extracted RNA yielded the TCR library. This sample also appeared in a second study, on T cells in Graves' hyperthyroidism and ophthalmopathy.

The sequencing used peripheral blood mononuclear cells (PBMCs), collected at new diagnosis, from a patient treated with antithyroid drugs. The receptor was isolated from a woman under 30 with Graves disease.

CDR3 loop: CASSQDVGPNNEQFF. The DNA for the CDR3 is TGTGCCAGCAGCCAAGATGTAGGGCCCAACAATGAGCAGTTCTTC. J is TRBJ2-1 and V is TRBV3-1; D ambiguous. Germline values: CDR1 LGHDT, CDR2 YNNKEL (reference sequence). The CDR3 extends over 15 amino acids. V gave up 0 bases and J gave up 5 bases, with 11 bases separating them.